This T cell receptor beta chain originates from a study of regulatory T cells in long-lasting Graves disease. The germline gives CDR1 MDHEN, CDR2 SYDVKM. CDR3 size: 15 residues. V shed 5 bases and J shed 0 bases, with 13 bases lying between them. TCR beta libraries were built with iRepertoire HTBI primers and Arm-PCR of CDR3 regions. TCRdb re-called the multiplex PCR reads with MiXCR, one entry per CDR3 protein. The sample holds roughly 560,000 distinct CDR3 sequences, approximately 12% seen once. Time point described: newly diagnosed GD, antithyroid drugs for less than 3 months. RNA isolated from PBMCs was used to make the TCR library. In its sample, this clonotype was seen many times. Antigen unknown. Whole-study findings and limits: Persistent patients had a count of shared public clonotypes (roughly 2,500) that exceeded that of new patients (about 930). Newly diagnosed disease favored TRBV20-1 and TRBJ2-1 over persistent disease.

These sequences were also reported in another study, on T cells in Graves' hyperthyroidism and ophthalmopathy. That report notes: Among clonotypes expanded in thyroid above 0.001, most were also found in blood. The model foresaw ophthalmopathy a median roughly 6.3 months prior to onset.

The receptor was isolated from a woman aged 25-40 years with Graves disease. The specimen was peripheral blood mononuclear cells (PBMCs), collected at new diagnosis, from a patient treated with antithyroid drugs. The gene calls are TRBV28 and TRBJ1-1; D is ambiguous. Here the CDR3 DNA reads TGTGCCAGCAGTCCCGTCGGACGCATGAACACTGAAGCTTTCTTT. Residues: CASSPVGRMNTEAFF.